This TCR beta chain was identified during a study of ipilimumab plus nivolumab after autologous stem cell transplantation. Across the whole study: Typical patient got roughly 5 ipilimumab doses and about eight nivolumab doses (median). Myeloma patients were high-risk transplant-naive or relapsed within 3 years of first autologous transplant.

The CDR3 consists of 14 residues. Germline V gives CDR1 MRHNA, CDR2 SNTAGT. V lost 7 bases and J lost 4, with 17 bases in between. Starting 14 to 28 days after autologous transplant, ipilimumab 1 mg/kg was given. The table came from immunoSEQ multiplex PCR; TCRdb's copy has only in-frame clones and leaves some out. The sample records about 40,000 clones, 80% to 95% being singletons. This clonotype was sampled from a male donor with multiple myeloma. Source: PBMCs, taken in a trial of ipilimumab plus nivolumab as post-transplant consolidation. The chain recombines TRBV6-4 with TRBJ2-7, with D perhaps TRBD1 or TRBD2 (5 bases each). CDR3 in DNA: TGTGCCAGCACCCGGGACCCGCCAGGATACGAGCAGTACTTC. Its protein is CASTRDPPGYEQYF.